Listed below are T cell receptor beta chains from one sample, sequenced in a study of T-cell memory formation after mild COVID-19. A single record per CDR3 protein comes from TCRdb applying MiXCR to the 5' RACE reads. The table has under 650,000 distinct CDR3 sequences, approximately 19% seen once. The sample consisted of PBMCs or a T cell subset sorted from them (not recorded which). These receptors were collected from an adult woman who had mild COVID-19 (a few samples of this study predate the infection). Cell type and time point are not known. Each CDR3 is given with its conserved first and last residue. Fields, in order: V gene, D gene, J gene, clone size, CDR3 protein, CDR3 DNA. D genes are given only for firm matches. A clone size is listed for some rows: how often the clone was seen (once, few, many), or a class if it is expanded.

V gene: TRBV7-2; D gene: .; J gene: TRBJ2-7; clone size: once; CDR3 protein: CASSLSQDSYEQYF; CDR3 DNA: TGTGCCAGCAGCTTAAGTCAGGACTCCTACGAGCAGTACTTC
V gene: TRBV7-8; D gene: .; J gene: TRBJ2-3; clone size: .; CDR3 protein: CASSLDYPSSTDTQYF; CDR3 DNA: TGTGCCAGCAGCTTAGATTATCCCTCTAGCACAGATACGCAGTATTTT
V gene: TRBV29-1; D gene: .; J gene: TRBJ1-5; clone size: .; CDR3 protein: CSVYSDTSNQPQHF; CDR3 DNA: TGCAGCGTTTACTCCGACACTAGCAATCAGCCCCAGCATTTT
V gene: TRBV27; D gene: .; J gene: TRBJ1-2; clone size: once; CDR3 protein: CASWTANYGYTF; CDR3 DNA: TGTGCCAGCTGGACAGCTAACTATGGCTACACCTTC
V gene: TRBV12-3/TRBV12-4; D gene: TRBD1; J gene: TRBJ1-2; clone size: few; CDR3 protein: CASSSPNRGRSYGYTF; CDR3 DNA: TGTGCCAGCAGTTCACCCAACAGGGGGCGTAGCTATGGCTACACCTTC
V gene: TRBV20-1; D gene: .; J gene: TRBJ1-2; clone size: few; CDR3 protein: CSARDLTSVSIYGYTF; CDR3 DNA: TGCAGTGCTAGAGATTTGACCTCCGTTTCCATCTATGGCTACACCTTC
V gene: TRBV3-1; D gene: TRBD2; J gene: TRBJ2-7; clone size: few; CDR3 protein: CASSGRLAGIDEQYF; CDR3 DNA: TGTGCCAGCAGCGGCCGACTAGCGGGGATCGACGAGCAGTACTTC
V gene: TRBV2; D gene: TRBD2; J gene: TRBJ2-3; clone size: .; CDR3 protein: CASSSGRATDTQYF; CDR3 DNA: TGTGCCAGCAGTAGCGGGAGGGCAACAGATACGCAGTATTTT
V gene: TRBV5-1; D gene: TRBD1; J gene: TRBJ2-7; clone size: .; CDR3 protein: CASRQGQTYEQYF; CDR3 DNA: TGCGCCAGTCGACAGGGACAGACCTACGAGCAGTACTTC
V gene: TRBV5-6; D gene: .; J gene: TRBJ1-3; clone size: .; CDR3 protein: CASSLYGGNRNTIYF; CDR3 DNA: TGTGCCAGCAGCTTGTACGGGGGCAATAGAAACACCATATATTTT
V gene: TRBV27; D gene: TRBD2; J gene: TRBJ2-7; clone size: .; CDR3 protein: CASSFILAERPYEQYF; CDR3 DNA: TGTGCCAGCAGTTTTATCCTAGCGGAAAGACCCTACGAGCAGTACTTC
V gene: TRBV24-1; D gene: TRBD2; J gene: TRBJ2-1; clone size: .; CDR3 protein: CATSRRPSGRSPTIEQFF; CDR3 DNA: TGTGCCACCAGTCGGCGGCCTAGCGGGAGGAGTCCTACAATCGAGCAGTTCTTC
V gene: TRBV12-3/TRBV12-4; D gene: .; J gene: TRBJ1-1; clone size: .; CDR3 protein: CASSRDYATEAFF; CDR3 DNA: TGTGCCAGCAGTAGGGACTATGCCACTGAAGCTTTCTTT
V gene: TRBV12-3/TRBV12-4; D gene: TRBD1; J gene: TRBJ2-2; clone size: few; CDR3 protein: CASSSGQGKTGELFF; CDR3 DNA: TGTGCCAGCAGTTCCGGACAGGGAAAAACCGGGGAGCTGTTTTTT
V gene: TRBV4-1; D gene: TRBD2; J gene: TRBJ2-1; clone size: .; CDR3 protein: CASSQVRGGGDEQFF; CDR3 DNA: TGCGCCAGCAGCCAAGTTCGGGGGGGCGGGGATGAGCAGTTCTTC
V gene: TRBV4-3; D gene: .; J gene: TRBJ2-5; clone size: .; CDR3 protein: CASSQEIRGVQYF; CDR3 DNA: TGCGCCAGCAGCCAAGAGATCCGCGGCGTCCAGTACTTC
V gene: TRBV7-9; D gene: TRBD1; J gene: TRBJ2-7; clone size: .; CDR3 protein: CASNVPGQGLEQYF; CDR3 DNA: TGTGCCAGCAACGTCCCGGGACAGGGACTGGAGCAGTACTTC